This entry features one TCR beta chain sequence. Its antigen remains unknown. Data came from immunoSEQ multiplex PCR; TCRdb stores just in-frame clones and leaves some out. The sample holds roughly 2,000,000 clones, about 95% seen once. This record belongs to a study of shared clonotypes between healthy human individuals. The germline gives CDR1 MGHRA, CDR2 YSYEKL. The ends were cut back, 1 base at V and 4 bases at J, with 20 bases in the middle. This CDR3 comprises 17 residues. Study-level points and caveats: Represented genetic and exposure-history diversity was restricted by having few donors. When compared with the clonotypes that were shared by all four sorted-subset donors, the non-shared clonotypes turned out to have lower generation probabilities. Generally, estimated richness proved larger in naive subsets than it did in memory subsets. Naive CD4 clonotype sharing across a handful of donors was about 5%.

CD45RO-negative CD8 cells positively selected for CCR7 made up the naive population, which excluded terminally differentiated effector memory CD45RA+ cells. The rearrangement links TRBV4-1 to TRBJ2-7, with D tentatively TRBD1 (6 bases). The specimen was naive CD8+ T cells sorted from blood. The TCR originated in a man younger than 35 in good health. This CDR3 is CASSQVVGNRDSYEQYF. The CDR3 DNA sequence: TGCGCCAGCAGCCAAGTGGTGGGGAACAGGGATTCTTACGAGCAGTACTTC.